This is a list of T cell receptor beta chains from one sample in a study of a mutant IDH1 vaccine in newly diagnosed glioma. These TCRs' antigens remain unknown. Clones were sequenced by immunoSEQ multiplex PCR, and TCRdb holds only the in-frame ones, with some missing. The sample consists of 45,000 to 60,000 clones, more than 70% of them appearing once. This sample comprised PBMCs, obtained from a glioma patient whose treatment included an IDH1 peptide vaccine. The receptors shown here come from a man between 45 and 60 years old with glioma. Both conserved end residues are part of each CDR3. Fields, in order: CDR3 length, J gene, clone size, D gene, V gene, CDR3 DNA, CDR3 protein. The D gene is left open where the match is weak. Clone size appears in some rows only: once, few, many, or a class for an expanded clone.

length: 15
J: TRBJ2-1
size: once
D: TRBD2
V: TRBV25-1
DNA: TGTGCCAGCAGTGGCGGACTAGCGGGGGGGAATGAGCAGTTCTTC
CDR3: CASSGGLAGGNEQFF

length: 13
J: TRBJ1-2
size: .
D: TRBD1
V: TRBV29-1
DNA: TGCAGCGTTGAAGAGAAGGGGGCCTATGGCTACACCTTC
CDR3: CSVEEKGAYGYTF

length: 12
J: TRBJ2-3
size: .
D: .
V: TRBV30
DNA: TGTGCCTGGAGTGTCTTGGGGAATACGCAGTATTTT
CDR3: CAWSVLGNTQYF

length: 14
J: TRBJ1-2
size: .
D: TRBD1
V: TRBV2
DNA: TGTGCCAGCAGCTGGGACAGGGACACCTCGGGCTACACCTTC
CDR3: CASSWDRDTSGYTF

length: 14
J: TRBJ1-1
size: .
D: .
V: TRBV7-6
DNA: TGTGCCAGCAGCTTAGAGGATTTGAACACTGAAGCTTTCTTT
CDR3: CASSLEDLNTEAFF

length: 14
J: TRBJ1-3
size: few
D: .
V: TRBV14
DNA: TGTGCCAGCAGCCCCCTGGGGCCCGGAAACACCATATATTTT
CDR3: CASSPLGPGNTIYF

length: 13
J: TRBJ2-5
size: .
D: .
V: TRBV5-1
DNA: TGCGCCAGCAGCTCAGGGTTTGGGGAGACCCAGTACTTC
CDR3: CASSSGFGETQYF

length: 15
J: TRBJ2-2
size: .
D: TRBD1
V: TRBV9
DNA: TGTGCCAGCAGCCCGCGACAGACAGGGGACGGGGAGCTGTTTTTT
CDR3: CASSPRQTGDGELFF

length: 15
J: TRBJ1-3
size: .
D: .
V: TRBV4-3
DNA: TGCGCCAGCAGCCAAGGTGCAGGGACTGGAAACACCATATATTTT
CDR3: CASSQGAGTGNTIYF

length: 16
J: TRBJ2-3
size: .
D: .
V: TRBV5-1
DNA: TGCGCCAGCAGCCCAGCCGCAGACCGAAGCACAGATACGCAGTATTTT
CDR3: CASSPAADRSTDTQYF

length: 12
J: TRBJ1-2
size: .
D: .
V: TRBV5-4
DNA: TGTGCCAGCAGCCCCAAGGAGGGCGGCTACACCTTC
CDR3: CASSPKEGGYTF

length: 14
J: TRBJ1-3
size: .
D: .
V: TRBV19
DNA: TGTGCCAGCCGGGGGGGCGCAAATGGAAACACCATATATTTT
CDR3: CASRGGANGNTIYF

length: 13
J: TRBJ1-2
size: .
D: TRBD1
V: TRBV5-1
DNA: TGCGCCAGCAGCTTGGGGGGGACAGGAGGCTACACCTTC
CDR3: CASSLGGTGGYTF

length: 14
J: TRBJ1-1
size: few
D: .
V: TRBV28
DNA: TGTGCCAGCAGGTTACAGAACTTGAACACTGAAGCTTTCTTT
CDR3: CASRLQNLNTEAFF

length: 14
J: TRBJ2-7
size: .
D: .
V: TRBV4-1
DNA: TGCGCCAGCAGCCATCTAGGGAAATCCTACGAGCAGTACTTC
CDR3: CASSHLGKSYEQYF

length: 10
J: TRBJ1-5
size: .
D: .
V: TRBV10-3
DNA: TGTGCCATCGGGAATCAGCCCCAGCATTTT
CDR3: CAIGNQPQHF

length: 13
J: TRBJ2-7
size: .
D: .
V: TRBV5-4
DNA: TGTGCCAGCAGCCCGCCGGGGAACTACGAGCAGTACTTC
CDR3: CASSPPGNYEQYF

length: 13
J: TRBJ1-1
size: .
D: .
V: TRBV5-1
DNA: TGCGCCAGCAGCCGGAACCTGAACACTGAAGCTTTCTTT
CDR3: CASSRNLNTEAFF

length: 15
J: TRBJ2-1
size: .
D: TRBD1
V: TRBV6-4
DNA: TGTGCCAGCAGTGCCAGGGACAGGGGGACCGATGAGCAGTTCTTC
CDR3: CASSARDRGTDEQFF

length: 16
J: TRBJ2-6
size: .
D: .
V: TRBV6-1
DNA: TGTGCCAGCAGTGTTAAGTTGGAAAGTCGGGCCAACGTCCTGACTTTC
CDR3: CASSVKLESRANVLTF

length: 14
J: TRBJ2-2
size: once
D: TRBD1
V: TRBV29-1
DNA: TGCAGCGGTCGGACAGGGGCGAACACCGGGGAGCTGTTTTTT
CDR3: CSGRTGANTGELFF

length: 14
J: TRBJ2-7
size: .
D: TRBD1
V: TRBV29-1
DNA: TGCAGCGCAACCGGGGACAGGGGACTCTACGAGCAGTACTTC
CDR3: CSATGDRGLYEQYF

length: 15
J: TRBJ2-5
size: .
D: .
V: TRBV14
DNA: TGTGCCAGCAGTCGTTGGGGGTTACGGGAAGAGACCCAGTACTTC
CDR3: CASSRWGLREETQYF

length: 14
J: TRBJ2-7
size: .
D: .
V: TRBV5-1
DNA: TGCGCCAGCAGCTTGGCCTCGGATAGTTACGAGCAGTACTTC
CDR3: CASSLASDSYEQYF

length: 11
J: TRBJ1-1
size: few
D: .
V: TRBV30
DNA: TGTGCCTGGAGCCAGGACAGAGAAGCTTTCTTT
CDR3: CAWSQDREAFF

length: 14
J: TRBJ1-6
size: .
D: TRBD1
V: TRBV19
DNA: TGTGCCAGTAGCAAGATGACAGGGGAATCACCCCTCCACTTT
CDR3: CASSKMTGESPLHF

length: 14
J: TRBJ2-5
size: .
D: TRBD2
V: TRBV30
DNA: TGTGCCTGGAGTACCAGCGGGGGGAAGGAGACCCAGTACTTC
CDR3: CAWSTSGGKETQYF

length: 14
J: TRBJ1-4
size: .
D: .
V: TRBV4-2
DNA: TGTGCCAGCAGTCAGGAAGGTTATAATGAAAAACTGTTTTTT
CDR3: CASSQEGYNEKLFF

length: 15
J: TRBJ2-3
size: once
D: .
V: TRBV30
DNA: TGTGCCTGGAGTGTACAAGGCATTAGCACAGATACGCAGTATTTT
CDR3: CAWSVQGISTDTQYF

length: 14
J: TRBJ1-1
size: once
D: TRBD1
V: TRBV4-3
DNA: TGCGCCAGCAGCCAGACAGGGGGCACAACTGAAGCTTTCTTT
CDR3: CASSQTGGTTEAFF

length: 17
J: TRBJ2-7
size: .
D: TRBD1
V: TRBV7-2
DNA: TGTGCCAGCAGCAAGAGGAGGCCCGGGACAGGGGATCACGAGCAGTACTTC
CDR3: CASSKRRPGTGDHEQYF

length: 12
J: TRBJ2-1
size: .
D: .
V: TRBV19
DNA: TGTGCCAGTAGTATATCCTACAATGAGCAGTTCTTC
CDR3: CASSISYNEQFF

length: 12
J: TRBJ2-1
size: .
D: .
V: TRBV28
DNA: TGTGCCAGCAGTTATACAGGGAATGAGCAGTTCTTC
CDR3: CASSYTGNEQFF

length: 16
J: TRBJ1-2
size: once
D: .
V: TRBV6-1
DNA: TGTGCCAGCAGTGAAAGTTTCGCCAGGGTGGACTATGGCTACACCTTC
CDR3: CASSESFARVDYGYTF

length: 13
J: TRBJ1-3
size: .
D: .
V: TRBV30
DNA: TGTGCCTGGAGTGTCGTCTCTGGAAACACCATATATTTT
CDR3: CAWSVVSGNTIYF

length: 13
J: TRBJ1-2
size: .
D: .
V: TRBV15
DNA: TGTGCCACCAGCAGAGGAGGGGAGTTCGGCTACACCTTC
CDR3: CATSRGGEFGYTF

length: 14
J: TRBJ1-1
size: .
D: .
V: TRBV30
DNA: TGTGCCTGGGCTTCGGGACGGCTGAACACTGAAGCTTTCTTT
CDR3: CAWASGRLNTEAFF

length: 16
J: TRBJ2-2
size: .
D: .
V: TRBV6-1
DNA: TGTGCCAGCAGTGAAGGTCCGCTATCGAACACCGGGGAGCTGTTTTTT
CDR3: CASSEGPLSNTGELFF

length: 15
J: TRBJ2-7
size: once
D: TRBD1
V: TRBV2
DNA: TGTGCCAGCAGCGACCCGGGACAGGGCTACTACGAGCAGTACTTC
CDR3: CASSDPGQGYYEQYF

length: 15
J: TRBJ2-7
size: .
D: .
V: TRBV5-4
DNA: TGTGCCAGCAGCTTGGCGGGACGCATGTCCTACGAGCAGTACTTC
CDR3: CASSLAGRMSYEQYF

length: 15
J: TRBJ2-7
size: .
D: TRBD2
V: TRBV7-2
DNA: TGTGCCAGCAGCTTGGCTAGCGGGGAGTCCTACGAGCAGTACTTC
CDR3: CASSLASGESYEQYF

length: 14
J: TRBJ1-1
size: .
D: TRBD1
V: TRBV18
DNA: TGTGCCAGCATGTTCCGGGACAGAAACACTGAAGCTTTCTTT
CDR3: CASMFRDRNTEAFF

length: 16
J: TRBJ2-1
size: .
D: TRBD1
V: TRBV7-9
DNA: TGTGCCAGCGGCTCTAGGGACAGGGGGCGTGGGAATGAGCAGTTCTTC
CDR3: CASGSRDRGRGNEQFF

length: 13
J: TRBJ2-7
size: .
D: .
V: TRBV29-1
DNA: TGCAGCGTTGTGACCGCTAACTCCTACGAGCAGTACTTC
CDR3: CSVVTANSYEQYF

length: 19
J: TRBJ2-3
size: .
D: .
V: TRBV19
DNA: TGTGCCAGTAGTAAGGTTGGGGCGGGGGCCCGAGCAGGCGCAGATACGCAGTATTTT
CDR3: CASSKVGAGARAGADTQYF